This TCR beta chain derives from a study of control samples from healthy donors and cancer patients. Some clones are missing from TCRdb's copy, which holds only in-frame ones; the method was immunoSEQ multiplex PCR. This sample has some 100,000 clones, with around nine tenths found just once. CDR1 and CDR2 (germline): GTSNPN, SVGIG (reference sequence). V was clipped by 4 bases and J by 4 bases, with 15 bases between them. CDR3 length: 14 amino acids. This chain joins TRBV30 and TRBJ2-3; D gene uncertain. This sequence was found in a woman aged 45-65 years in good health. The sequenced sample consisted of blood. CDR3 DNA: TGTGCCTGGAACCCATCCTCCCGGCCAGATACGCAGTATTTT. This gives the protein CAWNPSSRPDTQYF.